These T cell receptor beta chains were read from a single sample in a study of T-cell memory formation after mild COVID-19. In TCRdb, the 5' RACE reads were re-called with MiXCR into one record per CDR3 protein. The table includes hundreds of thousands of distinct CDR3 sequences, more than 20% detected once. Sequenced material: PBMCs or a T cell subset sorted from them (not recorded which). The receptors stem from an adult woman who had mild COVID-19 (a few samples of this study predate the infection). Cell type and time point are not known. The CDR3 runs from the conserved cysteine through the conserved F or W. D genes are given only for firm matches. The size entry is marked missing in some rows and otherwise reads once, few, many or a size class.

size: .; D: TRBD2; V: TRBV15; J: TRBJ2-7; CDR3: CATSRDASGLYEQYF; DNA: TGTGCCACCAGCAGAGATGCTAGCGGTCTCTACGAGCAGTACTTC
size: .; D: .; V: TRBV10-3; J: TRBJ1-1; CDR3: CAISERPGNTEAFF; DNA: TGTGCCATCAGTGAGAGGCCTGGAAACACTGAAGCTTTCTTT
size: .; D: TRBD1; V: TRBV4-1; J: TRBJ1-1; CDR3: CASSQRAQGVAFF; DNA: TGCGCCAGCAGCCAACGCGCTCAGGGGGTGGCTTTCTTT
size: .; D: TRBD1; V: TRBV12-3/TRBV12-4; J: TRBJ2-2; CDR3: CASSSGQGVTGELFF; DNA: TGTGCCAGCAGTTCCGGACAGGGAGTCACCGGGGAGCTGTTTTTT
size: .; D: .; V: TRBV5-1; J: TRBJ2-7; CDR3: CASSLVDGTYEQYF; DNA: TGCGCCAGCAGCTTGGTGGACGGTACCTACGAGCAGTACTTC
size: once; D: TRBD1; V: TRBV6-2/TRBV6-3; J: TRBJ2-7; CDR3: CASRKKWTGAVFGQYF; DNA: TGTGCCAGCAGGAAAAAATGGACAGGGGCGGTTTTCGGGCAGTACTTC
size: once; D: TRBD1; V: TRBV9; J: TRBJ1-2; CDR3: CASSAGTGGDYGYTF; DNA: TGTGCCAGCAGCGCCGGGACAGGGGGGGACTATGGCTACACCTTC
size: .; D: .; V: TRBV14; J: TRBJ2-3; CDR3: CASSQRTVHTDTQYF; DNA: TGTGCCAGCAGCCAGCGGACAGTACACACAGATACGCAGTATTTT
size: .; D: TRBD1; V: TRBV12-5; J: TRBJ1-5; CDR3: CASGDREGQPQHF; DNA: TGTGCTAGTGGTGACAGGGAGGGTCAGCCCCAGCATTTT
size: .; D: .; V: TRBV7-2; J: TRBJ1-1; CDR3: CASSTRQTNTEAFF; DNA: TGTGCCAGCAGCACAAGACAGACGAACACTGAAGCTTTCTTT
size: .; D: .; V: TRBV24-1; J: TRBJ2-5; CDR3: CATTSGNGGGEETQYF; DNA: TGTGCCACCACGTCGGGCAATGGGGGCGGGGAAGAGACCCAGTACTTC
size: .; D: .; V: TRBV10-3; J: TRBJ2-7; CDR3: CAIRTDSSYEQYF; DNA: TGTGCCATCAGAACGGACAGCTCCTACGAGCAGTACTTC
size: .; D: .; V: TRBV4-2; J: TRBJ1-6; CDR3: CASSQDRAQSSYNSPLHF; DNA: TGTGCCAGCAGCCAGGACCGGGCCCAGTCCTCCTATAATTCACCCCTCCACTTT
size: few; D: TRBD1; V: TRBV5-5; J: TRBJ2-2; CDR3: CASSLGQGVGELFF; DNA: TGTGCCAGCAGCTTGGGACAGGGGGTCGGGGAGCTGTTTTTT
size: few; D: TRBD2; V: TRBV10-3; J: TRBJ2-3; CDR3: CAISGGLAGTDTQYF; DNA: TGTGCCATCAGTGGGGGACTAGCGGGCACAGATACGCAGTATTTT
size: few; D: .; V: TRBV7-8; J: TRBJ2-3; CDR3: CASSLRAQHADTQYF; DNA: TGTGCCAGCTCGCTGAGGGCGCAGCACGCAGATACGCAGTATTTT
size: few; D: .; V: TRBV27; J: TRBJ1-6; CDR3: CASSFNSYNSPLHF; DNA: TGTGCCAGCAGTTTCAACAGCTATAATTCACCCCTCCACTTT
size: .; D: TRBD1; V: TRBV27; J: TRBJ1-1; CDR3: CASTGARNTEAFF; DNA: TGTGCCAGTACAGGGGCGAGGAACACTGAAGCTTTCTTT
size: .; D: .; V: TRBV4-1; J: TRBJ2-2; CDR3: CASSPTGIGELFF; DNA: TGCGCCAGCAGCCCAACAGGGATCGGGGAGCTGTTTTTT
size: few; D: .; V: TRBV6-5; J: TRBJ1-6; CDR3: CASSYEGSYNSPLHF; DNA: TGTGCCAGCAGTTACGAGGGCTCCTATAATTCACCCCTCCACTTT
size: .; D: .; V: TRBV25-1; J: TRBJ2-3; CDR3: CASSAPLRFTDTQYF; DNA: TGTGCCAGCAGTGCTCCCTTGCGGTTCACAGATACGCAGTATTTT
size: few; D: .; V: TRBV6-1; J: TRBJ2-7; CDR3: CASSEGGGRAGWFGSYEQYF; DNA: TGTGCCAGCAGTGAAGGGGGGGGCAGGGCCGGTTGGTTCGGCTCCTACGAGCAGTACTTC
size: .; D: TRBD1; V: TRBV12-3/TRBV12-4; J: TRBJ2-1; CDR3: CASSADRYNEQFF; DNA: TGTGCCAGCAGTGCGGACAGGTACAATGAGCAGTTCTTC
size: few; D: .; V: TRBV12-3/TRBV12-4; J: TRBJ2-7; CDR3: CASTIGAIYEQYF; DNA: TGTGCCAGCACTATAGGGGCAATCTACGAGCAGTACTTC
size: .; D: .; V: TRBV15; J: TRBJ2-3; CDR3: CATSRGGTAGDTQYF; DNA: TGTGCCACCAGCAGGGGTGGGACAGCGGGAGATACGCAGTATTTT
size: few; D: .; V: TRBV12-3/TRBV12-4; J: TRBJ2-7; CDR3: CASSQTQWRVEQYF; DNA: TGTGCCAGCAGCCAAACTCAATGGCGTGTCGAGCAGTACTTC
size: .; D: .; V: TRBV2; J: TRBJ2-1; CDR3: CASSDRGDNEQFF; DNA: TGTGCCAGCAGTGACAGGGGTGACAATGAGCAGTTCTTC
size: .; D: .; V: TRBV24-1; J: TRBJ2-3; CDR3: CATRERVTDTQYF; DNA: TGTGCCACCAGAGAGCGGGTGACAGATACGCAGTATTTT
size: .; D: .; V: TRBV7-6; J: TRBJ1-5; CDR3: CASSHGTDVGGGNQPQHF; DNA: TGTGCCAGCAGCCACGGGACTGACGTAGGGGGTGGCAATCAGCCCCAGCATTTT
size: few; D: TRBD1; V: TRBV12-3/TRBV12-4; J: TRBJ2-2; CDR3: CASGPGTGFPGELFF; DNA: TGTGCCAGCGGACCCGGGACAGGGTTCCCCGGGGAGCTGTTTTTT
size: .; D: TRBD1; V: TRBV11-2; J: TRBJ2-7; CDR3: CASSPISRDRDGGRYEQYF; DNA: TGTGCCAGCAGCCCGATATCCCGGGACAGGGATGGAGGTCGGTACGAGCAGTACTTC
size: .; D: TRBD2; V: TRBV7-8; J: TRBJ2-5; CDR3: CASSLVGTSGSGTQYF; DNA: TGTGCCAGCAGCTTAGTTGGGACTAGCGGATCAGGGACCCAGTACTTC
size: few; D: TRBD1; V: TRBV5-4; J: TRBJ2-2; CDR3: CASSPGQVNTGELFF; DNA: TGTGCCAGCAGCCCGGGACAGGTGAACACCGGGGAGCTGTTTTTT
size: few; D: .; V: TRBV15; J: TRBJ2-5; CDR3: CATSRIQGPQETQYF; DNA: TGTGCCACCAGCAGGATCCAGGGGCCCCAAGAGACCCAGTACTTC
size: few; D: .; V: TRBV25-1; J: TRBJ2-3; CDR3: CASSDGPSTDTQYF; DNA: TGTGCCAGCAGTGATGGGCCTAGCACAGATACGCAGTATTTT
size: few; D: .; V: TRBV5-8; J: TRBJ2-5; CDR3: CASSLMVGPGETQYF; DNA: TGTGCCAGCAGCTTGATGGTGGGGCCGGGTGAGACCCAGTACTTC
size: .; D: .; V: TRBV25-1; J: TRBJ2-1; CDR3: CASSEPGGTYNEQFF; DNA: TGTGCCAGCAGTGAACCCGGGGGTACCTACAATGAGCAGTTCTTC
size: .; D: .; V: TRBV25-1; J: TRBJ2-1; CDR3: CASSKGDHQFNEQFF; DNA: TGTGCCAGCAGCAAAGGGGACCACCAATTCAATGAGCAGTTCTTC
size: few; D: .; V: TRBV5-1; J: TRBJ2-3; CDR3: CASRDGASTDTQYF; DNA: TGCGCCAGCAGGGACGGGGCTAGCACAGATACGCAGTATTTT
size: .; D: .; V: TRBV7-2; J: TRBJ1-1; CDR3: CASSLGWETEAFF; DNA: TGTGCCAGCAGCTTAGGCTGGGAGACTGAAGCTTTCTTT
size: .; D: TRBD1; V: TRBV15; J: TRBJ2-7; CDR3: CATSPRYDRGEQYF; DNA: TGTGCCACCAGCCCCCGATATGACAGGGGCGAGCAGTACTTC
size: many; D: .; V: TRBV20-1; J: TRBJ1-1; CDR3: CSARQGNTEAFF; DNA: TGCAGTGCTAGACAGGGGAACACTGAAGCTTTCTTT
size: .; D: .; V: TRBV7-8; J: TRBJ2-2; CDR3: CASSLRRRGTGELFF; DNA: TGTGCCAGCAGCTTACGGCGCCGGGGCACCGGGGAGCTGTTTTTT
size: .; D: TRBD1; V: TRBV5-1; J: TRBJ1-1; CDR3: CASRPPGQGGITEAFF; DNA: TGCGCCAGCAGGCCACCGGGACAGGGTGGGATTACTGAAGCTTTCTTT
size: few; D: .; V: TRBV4-2; J: TRBJ1-3; CDR3: CASQPLGRDSGNTIYF; DNA: TGTGCCAGCCAGCCCCTCGGTCGCGACTCTGGAAACACCATATATTTT
size: few; D: .; V: TRBV28; J: TRBJ1-1; CDR3: CASSLYSGVNTEAFF; DNA: TGTGCCAGCAGTTTATACTCCGGGGTGAACACTGAAGCTTTCTTT
size: .; D: .; V: TRBV28; J: TRBJ1-1; CDR3: CASTSPPGDPNTEAFF; DNA: TGTGCCAGCACCTCCCCCCCCGGGGATCCTAACACTGAAGCTTTCTTT
size: .; D: TRBD1; V: TRBV9; J: TRBJ2-7; CDR3: CASSATGQGRGEQYF; DNA: TGTGCCAGCAGCGCTACGGGACAGGGAAGGGGCGAGCAGTACTTC
size: .; D: .; V: TRBV4-2; J: TRBJ2-3; CDR3: CASSHTGADDTQYF; DNA: TGTGCCAGCAGCCACACCGGGGCCGACGATACGCAGTATTTT